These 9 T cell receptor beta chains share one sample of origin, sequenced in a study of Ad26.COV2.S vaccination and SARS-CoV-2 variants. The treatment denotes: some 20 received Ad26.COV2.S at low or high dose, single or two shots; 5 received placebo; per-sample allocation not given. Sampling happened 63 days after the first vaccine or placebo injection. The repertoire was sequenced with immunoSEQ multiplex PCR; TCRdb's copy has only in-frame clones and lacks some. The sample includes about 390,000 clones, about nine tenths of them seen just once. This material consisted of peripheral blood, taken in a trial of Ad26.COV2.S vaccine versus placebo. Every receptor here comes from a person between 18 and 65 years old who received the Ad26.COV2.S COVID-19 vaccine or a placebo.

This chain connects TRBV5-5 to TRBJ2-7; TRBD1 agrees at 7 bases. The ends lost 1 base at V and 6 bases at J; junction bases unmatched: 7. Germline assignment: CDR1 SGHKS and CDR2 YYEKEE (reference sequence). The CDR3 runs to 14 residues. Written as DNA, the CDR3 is TGTGCCAGCAGCTTGTCGGGCGGACAGGCCGAGCAGTACTTC. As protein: CASSLSGGQAEQYF.

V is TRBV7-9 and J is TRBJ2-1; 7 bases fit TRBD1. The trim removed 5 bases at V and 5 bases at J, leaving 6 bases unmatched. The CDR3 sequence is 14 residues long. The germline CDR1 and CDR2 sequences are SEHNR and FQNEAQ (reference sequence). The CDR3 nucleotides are TGTGCCAGCAGCCACGAGGGGGCACACAATGAGCAGTTCTTC. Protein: CASSHEGAHNEQFF.

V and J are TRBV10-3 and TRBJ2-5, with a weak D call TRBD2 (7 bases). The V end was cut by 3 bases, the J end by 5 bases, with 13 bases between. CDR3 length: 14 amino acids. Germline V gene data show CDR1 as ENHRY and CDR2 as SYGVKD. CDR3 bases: TGTGCCATCAGTGAACGGGGGGCACAGGAGACCCAGTACTTC. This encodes CAISERGAQETQYF.

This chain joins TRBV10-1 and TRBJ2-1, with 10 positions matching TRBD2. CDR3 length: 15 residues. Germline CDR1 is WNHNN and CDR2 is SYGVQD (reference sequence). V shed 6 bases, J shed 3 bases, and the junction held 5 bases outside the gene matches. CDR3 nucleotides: TGCGCCAGCAGCGTAGCGGGGGGAAGCTACAATGAGCAGTTCTTC. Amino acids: CASSVAGGSYNEQFF.

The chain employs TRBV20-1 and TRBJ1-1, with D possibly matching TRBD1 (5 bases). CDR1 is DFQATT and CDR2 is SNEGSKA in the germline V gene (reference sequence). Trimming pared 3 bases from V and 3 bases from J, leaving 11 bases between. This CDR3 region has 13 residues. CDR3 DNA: TGCAGTGCTAGTTTCGGCAGGGACACTGAAGCTTTCTTT. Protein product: CSASFGRDTEAFF.

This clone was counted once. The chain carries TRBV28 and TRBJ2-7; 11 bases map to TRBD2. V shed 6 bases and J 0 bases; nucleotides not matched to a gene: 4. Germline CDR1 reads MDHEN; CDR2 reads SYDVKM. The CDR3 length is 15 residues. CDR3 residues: CASRASGGSSYEQYF. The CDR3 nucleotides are TGTGCCAGCAGGGCTAGCGGGGGGAGCTCCTACGAGCAGTACTTC.

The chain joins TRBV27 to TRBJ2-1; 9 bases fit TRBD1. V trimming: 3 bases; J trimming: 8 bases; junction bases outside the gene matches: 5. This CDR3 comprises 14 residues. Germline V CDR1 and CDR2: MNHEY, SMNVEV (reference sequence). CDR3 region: CASSFGQGIHEQFF. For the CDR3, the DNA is TGTGCCAGCAGTTTCGGACAGGGGATCCATGAGCAGTTCTTC.

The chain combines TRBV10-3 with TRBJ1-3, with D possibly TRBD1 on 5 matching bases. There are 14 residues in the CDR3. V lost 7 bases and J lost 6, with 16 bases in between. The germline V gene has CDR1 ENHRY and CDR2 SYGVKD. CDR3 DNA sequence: TGTGCCATCAACGAATGGGGGATTCAAAACACCATATATTTT. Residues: CAINEWGIQNTIYF.

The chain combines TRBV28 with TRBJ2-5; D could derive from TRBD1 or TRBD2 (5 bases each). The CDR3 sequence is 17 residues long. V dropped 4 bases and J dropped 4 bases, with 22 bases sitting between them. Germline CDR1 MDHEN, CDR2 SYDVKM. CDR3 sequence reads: CASSYQPPGRRLETQYF. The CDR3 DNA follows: TGTGCCAGCAGTTACCAGCCGCCGGGACGTCGGTTAGAGACCCAGTACTTC. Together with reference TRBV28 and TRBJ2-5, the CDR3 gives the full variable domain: DVKVTQSSRYLVKRTGEKVFLECVQDMDHENMFWYRQDPGLGLRLIYFSYDVKMKEKGDIPEGYSVSREKKERFSLILESASTNQTSMYLCASSYQPPGRRLETQYFGPGTRLLVL.